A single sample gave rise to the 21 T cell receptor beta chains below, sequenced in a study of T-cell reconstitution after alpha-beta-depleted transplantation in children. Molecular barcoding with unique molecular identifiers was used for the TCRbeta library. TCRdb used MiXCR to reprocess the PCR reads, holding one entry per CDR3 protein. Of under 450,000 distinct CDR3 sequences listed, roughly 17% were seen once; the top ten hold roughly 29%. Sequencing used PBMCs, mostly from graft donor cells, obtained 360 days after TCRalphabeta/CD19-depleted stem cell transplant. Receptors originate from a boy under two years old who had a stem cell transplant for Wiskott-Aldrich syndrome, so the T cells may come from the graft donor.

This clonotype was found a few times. The CDR3 here is CATSSPKRTAGSRHEKLFF. In DNA, the CDR3 is TGTGCCACCAGCAGCCCCAAAAGGACAGCCGGGAGTAGGCATGAAAAACTGTTTTTT. V gene TRBV15 combines with J gene TRBJ1-4, with TRBD1 as a possible D gene (6 bases). Germline CDR1 and CDR2: LNHNV and YYDKDF (reference sequence). V shed 3 bases and J shed 6 bases, with 26 bases lying between them. CDR3 size: 19 residues.

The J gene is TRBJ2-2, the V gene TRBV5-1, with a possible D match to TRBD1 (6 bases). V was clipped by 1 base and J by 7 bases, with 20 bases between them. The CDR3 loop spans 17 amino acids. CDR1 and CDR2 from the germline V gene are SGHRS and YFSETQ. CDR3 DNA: TGCGCCAGCAGCTTGCATGACACACAGGGTTGGAGCGGGGAGCTGTTTTTT. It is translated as CASSLHDTQGWSGELFF.

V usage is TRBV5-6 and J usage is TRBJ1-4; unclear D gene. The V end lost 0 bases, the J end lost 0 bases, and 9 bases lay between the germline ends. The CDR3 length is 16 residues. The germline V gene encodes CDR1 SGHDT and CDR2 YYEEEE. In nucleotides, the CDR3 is TGTGCCAGCAGCTTGGGGACGTCGGCAACTAATGAAAAACTGTTTTTT. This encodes CASSLGTSATNEKLFF.

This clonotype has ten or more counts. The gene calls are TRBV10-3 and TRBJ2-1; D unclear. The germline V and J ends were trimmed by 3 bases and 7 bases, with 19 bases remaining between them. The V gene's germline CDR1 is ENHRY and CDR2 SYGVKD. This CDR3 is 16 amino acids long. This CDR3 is CAISDPMSERWNEQFF. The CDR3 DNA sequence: TGTGCCATCAGTGACCCGATGTCTGAGCGTTGGAATGAGCAGTTCTTC.

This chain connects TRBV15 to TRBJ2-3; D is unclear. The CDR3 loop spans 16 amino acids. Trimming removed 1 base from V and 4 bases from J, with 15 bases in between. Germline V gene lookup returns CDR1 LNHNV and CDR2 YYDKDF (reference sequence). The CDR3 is CATSRGLSRSADTQYF. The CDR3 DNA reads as TGTGCCACCAGCAGAGGTTTAAGCAGGTCGGCAGATACGCAGTATTTT.

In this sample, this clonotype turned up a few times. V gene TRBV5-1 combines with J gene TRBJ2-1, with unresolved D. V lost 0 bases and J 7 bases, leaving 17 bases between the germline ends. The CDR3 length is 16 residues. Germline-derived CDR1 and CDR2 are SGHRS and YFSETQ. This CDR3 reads CASSLVPVAQINEQFF. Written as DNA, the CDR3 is TGCGCCAGCAGCTTGGTCCCCGTCGCGCAGATTAATGAGCAGTTCTTC.

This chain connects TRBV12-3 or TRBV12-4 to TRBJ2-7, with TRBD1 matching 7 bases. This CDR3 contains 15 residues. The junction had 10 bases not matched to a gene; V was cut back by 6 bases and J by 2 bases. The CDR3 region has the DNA TGTGCCAGCAGGGGATGGGACAGTTCTACCTACGAGCAGTACTTC. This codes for CASRGWDSSTYEQYF.

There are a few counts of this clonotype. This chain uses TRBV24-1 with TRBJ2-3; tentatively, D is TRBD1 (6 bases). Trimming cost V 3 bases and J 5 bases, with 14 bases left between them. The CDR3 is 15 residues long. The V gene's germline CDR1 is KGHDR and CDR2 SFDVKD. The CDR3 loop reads CATSDPTPGVDTQYF. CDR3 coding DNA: TGTGCCACCAGTGATCCGACTCCAGGGGTAGATACGCAGTATTTT.

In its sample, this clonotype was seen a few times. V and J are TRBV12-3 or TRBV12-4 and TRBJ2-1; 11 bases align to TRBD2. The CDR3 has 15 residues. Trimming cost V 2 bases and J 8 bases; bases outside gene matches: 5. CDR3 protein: CASSLRLAGIYEQFF. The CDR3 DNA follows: TGTGCCAGCAGTTTAAGACTAGCGGGGATCTATGAGCAGTTCTTC.

Here the CDR3 reads CASSLRGGKVETQYF. In DNA form, the CDR3 reads TGTGCCAGCAGCTTACGAGGGGGCAAAGTCGAGACCCAGTACTTC. The V and J genes are TRBV7-9 and TRBJ2-5; 7 nucleotides agree with TRBD1. Germline V gene sequence: CDR1 SEHNR, CDR2 FQNEAQ (reference sequence). Trimming removed 2 bases from V and 5 bases from J; junction bases left unmatched: 8. The CDR3 spans 15 residues.

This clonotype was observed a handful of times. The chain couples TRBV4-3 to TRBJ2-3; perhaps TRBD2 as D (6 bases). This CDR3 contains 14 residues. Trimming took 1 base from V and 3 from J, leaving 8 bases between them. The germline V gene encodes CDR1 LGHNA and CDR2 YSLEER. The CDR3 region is CASSQAGATDTQYF. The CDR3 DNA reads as TGCGCCAGCAGCCAAGCGGGAGCGACAGATACGCAGTATTTT.

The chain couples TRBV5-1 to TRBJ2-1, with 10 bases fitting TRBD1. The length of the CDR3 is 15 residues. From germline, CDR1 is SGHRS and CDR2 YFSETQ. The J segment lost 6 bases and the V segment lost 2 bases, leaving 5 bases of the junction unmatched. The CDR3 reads CASSFRDRGINEQFF. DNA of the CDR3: TGCGCCAGCAGCTTCCGGGACAGGGGAATCAATGAGCAGTTCTTC.

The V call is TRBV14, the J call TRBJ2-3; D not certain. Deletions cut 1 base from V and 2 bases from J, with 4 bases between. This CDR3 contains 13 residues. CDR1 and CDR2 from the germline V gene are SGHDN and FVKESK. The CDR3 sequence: CASSQGVTDTQYF. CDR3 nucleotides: TGTGCCAGCAGCCAAGGGGTCACAGATACGCAGTATTTT.

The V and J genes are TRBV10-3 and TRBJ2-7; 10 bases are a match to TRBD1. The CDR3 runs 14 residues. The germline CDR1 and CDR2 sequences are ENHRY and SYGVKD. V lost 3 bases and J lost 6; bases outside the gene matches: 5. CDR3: CAISDRTGGFEQYF. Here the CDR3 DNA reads TGTGCCATCAGTGATCGGACAGGGGGTTTCGAGCAGTACTTC.

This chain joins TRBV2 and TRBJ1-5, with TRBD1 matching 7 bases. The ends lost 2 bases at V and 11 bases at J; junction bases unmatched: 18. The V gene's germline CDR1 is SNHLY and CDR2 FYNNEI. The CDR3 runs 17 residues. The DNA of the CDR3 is TGTGCCAGCAGTGAACTACTGCACGCGACAGGGCTAAGGACCCAGCATTTT. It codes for CASSELLHATGLRTQHF.

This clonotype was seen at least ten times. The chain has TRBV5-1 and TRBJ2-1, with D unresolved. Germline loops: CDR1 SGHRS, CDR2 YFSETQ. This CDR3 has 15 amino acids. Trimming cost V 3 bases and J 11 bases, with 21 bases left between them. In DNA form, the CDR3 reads TGCGCCAGCAGCTCTCACTACCTATACAATGAGCAGCAGTTCTTC. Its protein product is CASSSHYLYNEQQFF.

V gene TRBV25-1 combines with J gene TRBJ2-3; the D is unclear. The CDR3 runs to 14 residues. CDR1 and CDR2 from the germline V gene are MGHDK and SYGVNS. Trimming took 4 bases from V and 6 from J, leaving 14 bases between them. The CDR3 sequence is CASSVRARPDTQYF. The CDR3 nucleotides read TGTGCCAGCAGTGTTAGGGCCAGACCGGATACGCAGTATTTT.

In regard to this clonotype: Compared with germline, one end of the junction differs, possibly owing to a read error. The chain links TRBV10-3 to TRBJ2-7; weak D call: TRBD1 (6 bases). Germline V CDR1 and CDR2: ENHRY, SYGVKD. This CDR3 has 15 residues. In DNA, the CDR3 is TGTGCCATCAGTGAGTCTGACAGGAGCTCCCACGAGCAGTACTTC. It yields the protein CAISESDRSSHEQYF.

The chain's CDR3 is CASRAWGHQTYEQYF. For the CDR3, the DNA is TGTGCCAGCCGCGCTTGGGGGCACCAAACCTACGAGCAGTACTTC. V and J are TRBV4-2 and TRBJ2-7; the D gene is possibly TRBD1 (6 bases). Looked up from germline, CDR1 is LGHNA and CDR2 is YNFKEQ. Trimming pared 8 bases from V and 2 bases from J, leaving 19 bases between. The CDR3 has 15 residues.

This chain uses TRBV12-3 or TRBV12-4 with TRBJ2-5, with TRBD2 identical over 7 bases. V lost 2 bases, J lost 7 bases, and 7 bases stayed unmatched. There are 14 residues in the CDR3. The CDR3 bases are TGTGCCAGCAGTTTAATGGGAGGGCCGGGGACCCAGTACTTC. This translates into CASSLMGGPGTQYF.

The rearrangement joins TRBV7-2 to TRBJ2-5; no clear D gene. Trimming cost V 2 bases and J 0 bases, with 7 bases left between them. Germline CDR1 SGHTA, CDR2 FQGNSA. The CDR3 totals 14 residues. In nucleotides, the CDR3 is TGTGCCAGCAGCTTACACCCGTACCAAGAGACCCAGTACTTC. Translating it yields CASSLHPYQETQYF.